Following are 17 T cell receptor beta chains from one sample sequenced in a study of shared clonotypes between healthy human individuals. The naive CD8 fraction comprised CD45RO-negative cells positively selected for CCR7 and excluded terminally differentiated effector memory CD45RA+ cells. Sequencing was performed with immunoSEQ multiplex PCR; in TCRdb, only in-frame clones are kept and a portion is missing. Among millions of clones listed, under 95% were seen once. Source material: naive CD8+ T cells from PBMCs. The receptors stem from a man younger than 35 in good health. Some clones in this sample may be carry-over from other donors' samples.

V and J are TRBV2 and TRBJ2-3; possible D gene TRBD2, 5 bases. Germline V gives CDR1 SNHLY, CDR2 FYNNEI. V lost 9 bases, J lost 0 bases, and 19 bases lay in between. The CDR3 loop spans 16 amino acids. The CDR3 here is CASLPLAFSSTDTQYF. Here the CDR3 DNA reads TGTGCCAGTCTCCCTCTAGCTTTTTCTAGCACAGATACGCAGTATTTT.

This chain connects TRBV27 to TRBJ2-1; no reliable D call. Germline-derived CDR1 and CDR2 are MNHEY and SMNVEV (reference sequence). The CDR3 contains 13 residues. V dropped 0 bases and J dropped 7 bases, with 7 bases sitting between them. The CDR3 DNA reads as TGTGCCAGCAGTTTATCGACTTGGAATGAGCAGTTCTTC. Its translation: CASSLSTWNEQFF.

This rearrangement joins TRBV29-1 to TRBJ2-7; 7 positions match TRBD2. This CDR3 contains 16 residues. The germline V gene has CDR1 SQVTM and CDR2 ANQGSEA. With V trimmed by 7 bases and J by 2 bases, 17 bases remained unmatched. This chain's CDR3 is CSALGRRGEGPYEQYF. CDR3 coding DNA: TGCAGCGCACTGGGGAGGCGCGGGGAGGGGCCCTACGAGCAGTACTTC.

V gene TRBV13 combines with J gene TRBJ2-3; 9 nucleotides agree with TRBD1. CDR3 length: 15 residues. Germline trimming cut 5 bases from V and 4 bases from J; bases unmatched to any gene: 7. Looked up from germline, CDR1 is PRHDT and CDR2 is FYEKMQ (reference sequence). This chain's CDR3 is CASSPPGQGADTQYF. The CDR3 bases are TGTGCCAGCAGCCCACCGGGACAGGGAGCAGATACGCAGTATTTT.

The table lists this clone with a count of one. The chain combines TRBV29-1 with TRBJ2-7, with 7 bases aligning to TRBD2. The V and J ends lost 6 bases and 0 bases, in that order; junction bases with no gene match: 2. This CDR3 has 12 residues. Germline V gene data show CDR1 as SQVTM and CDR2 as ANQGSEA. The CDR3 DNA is TGCAGCGTATGGACTAGCTCCTACGAGCAGTACTTC. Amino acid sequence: CSVWTSSYEQYF.

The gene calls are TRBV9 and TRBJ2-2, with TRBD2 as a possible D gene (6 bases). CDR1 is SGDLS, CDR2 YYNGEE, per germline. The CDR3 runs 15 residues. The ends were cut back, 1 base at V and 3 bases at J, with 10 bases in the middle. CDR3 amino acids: CASSVMRDYTGELFF. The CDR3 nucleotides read TGTGCCAGCAGCGTAATGAGGGACTACACCGGGGAGCTGTTTTTT.

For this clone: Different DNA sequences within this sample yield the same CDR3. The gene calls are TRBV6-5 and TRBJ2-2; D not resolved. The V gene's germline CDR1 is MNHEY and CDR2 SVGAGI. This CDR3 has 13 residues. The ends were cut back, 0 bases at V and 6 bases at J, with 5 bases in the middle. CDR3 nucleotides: TGTGCCAGCAGTTACTCTAGATCCGGGGAGCTGTTTTTT. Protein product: CASSYSRSGELFF.

The CDR3, as DNA: TGTGCCAGCAGCTTAAGTGAGGGATCTGAAAAACTGTTTTTT. It specifies CASSLSEGSEKLFF. This chain uses TRBV7-6 with TRBJ1-4; D gene unclear. Trimming stripped 2 bases from V and 7 bases from J, with 11 bases between. This CDR3 is 14 amino acids long. The germline V gene encodes CDR1 SGHVS and CDR2 FNYEAQ.

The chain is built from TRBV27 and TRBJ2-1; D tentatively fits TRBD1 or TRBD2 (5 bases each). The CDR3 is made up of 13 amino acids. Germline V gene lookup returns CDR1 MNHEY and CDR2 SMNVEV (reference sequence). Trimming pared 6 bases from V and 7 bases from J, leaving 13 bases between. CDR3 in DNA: TGTGCCAGCAGCCCGGACTGGGGGAATGAGCAGTTCTTC. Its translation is CASSPDWGNEQFF.

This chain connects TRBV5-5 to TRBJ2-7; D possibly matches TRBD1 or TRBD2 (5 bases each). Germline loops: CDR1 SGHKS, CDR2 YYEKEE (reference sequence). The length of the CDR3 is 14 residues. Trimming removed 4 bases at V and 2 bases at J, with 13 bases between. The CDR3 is CASSPFGTPYEQYF. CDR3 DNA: TGTGCCAGCAGCCCCTTTGGGACCCCCTACGAGCAGTACTTC.

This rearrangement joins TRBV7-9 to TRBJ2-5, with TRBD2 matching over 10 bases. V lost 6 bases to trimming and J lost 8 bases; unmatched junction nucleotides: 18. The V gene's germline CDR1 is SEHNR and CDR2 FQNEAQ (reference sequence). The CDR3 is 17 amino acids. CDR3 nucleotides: TGTGCCAGCAGAACCCGACTAGCGGGTGCTCACGGGGAAACCCAGTACTTC. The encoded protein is CASRTRLAGAHGETQYF. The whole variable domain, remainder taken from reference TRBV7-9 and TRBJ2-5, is DTGVSQNPRHKITKRGQNVTFRCDPISEHNRLYWYRQTLGQGPEFLTYFQNEAQLEKSRLLSDRFSAERPKGSFSTLEIQRTEQGDSAMYLCASRTRLAGAHGETQYFGPGTRLLVL.

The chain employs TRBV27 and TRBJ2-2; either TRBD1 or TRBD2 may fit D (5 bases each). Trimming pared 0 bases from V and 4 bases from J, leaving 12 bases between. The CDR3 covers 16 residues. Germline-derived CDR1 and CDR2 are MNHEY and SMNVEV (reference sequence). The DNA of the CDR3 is TGTGCCAGCAGTTTATCGTCGGGGCGGGCCACCGGGGAGCTGTTTTTT. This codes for CASSLSSGRATGELFF.

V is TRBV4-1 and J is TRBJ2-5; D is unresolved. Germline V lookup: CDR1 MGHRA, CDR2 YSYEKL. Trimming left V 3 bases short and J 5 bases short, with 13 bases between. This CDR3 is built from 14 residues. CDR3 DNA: TGCGCCAGCAGCCATCAGGATAGGGCGGAGACCCAGTACTTC. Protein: CASSHQDRAETQYF.

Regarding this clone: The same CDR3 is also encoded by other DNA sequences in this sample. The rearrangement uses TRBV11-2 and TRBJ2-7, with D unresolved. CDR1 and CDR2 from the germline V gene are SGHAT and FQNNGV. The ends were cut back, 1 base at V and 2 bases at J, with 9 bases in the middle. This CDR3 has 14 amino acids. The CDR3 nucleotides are TGTGCCAGCAGCTTAGGAGTGCCTACCTACGAGCAGTACTTC. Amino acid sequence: CASSLGVPTYEQYF.

CDR3 in amino acids: CASTRGLGNTIYF. The CDR3 nucleotides are TGTGCCAGCACACGGGGGCTCGGAAACACCATATATTTT. The gene calls are TRBV2 and TRBJ1-3, with D perhaps matching TRBD1 (6 bases). CDR1 is SNHLY and CDR2 is FYNNEI in the germline V gene. The V and J ends lost 7 bases and 4 bases respectively, with 11 bases between them. The length of the CDR3 is 13 residues.

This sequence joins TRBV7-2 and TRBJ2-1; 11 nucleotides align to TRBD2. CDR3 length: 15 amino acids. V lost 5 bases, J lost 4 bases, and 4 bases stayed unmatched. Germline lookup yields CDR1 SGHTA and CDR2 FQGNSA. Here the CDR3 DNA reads TGTGCCAGCAGCCCCGGGACTAGCGGTTACAATGAGCAGTTCTTC. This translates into CASSPGTSGYNEQFF.

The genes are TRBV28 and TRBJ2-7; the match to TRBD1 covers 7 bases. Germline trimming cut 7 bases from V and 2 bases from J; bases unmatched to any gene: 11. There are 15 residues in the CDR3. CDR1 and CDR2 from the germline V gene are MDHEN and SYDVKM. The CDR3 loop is CASTNTGDRPYEQYF. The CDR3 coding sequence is TGTGCCAGCACCAACACAGGGGATCGACCCTACGAGCAGTACTTC.